This T cell receptor (beta chain) originates from a study of blood T cell repertoires in COVID-19. Study overall: From T cells, B-cell-depleted T cells, or PBMCs came the material, which was cDNA or gDNA.

Patients in Seattle were enrolled during active infection, then followed longitudinally. Per the original data handling: Amplification of reference gene primers was used by the study to estimate nucleated cell counts. Some clones are missing from TCRdb's copy, which holds only in-frame ones; the method was immunoSEQ multiplex PCR. V and J calls and clone size are given by that table; D and trimming were obtained from the DNA. The sample contains roughly 240,000 clones, roughly 85% of which appear only once. Trimming shortened V by 3 bases and J by 8 bases, and 7 bases separated the two germline ends. The CDR3 has 12 residues. CDR1 and CDR2 (germline): KGHSH, LQKENI.

This chain uses TRBV18 with TRBJ1-4; no firm D call. Source material: peripheral blood. The sequence derives from a man in his forties or fifties with COVID-19, enrolled during active disease. The CDR3, as DNA: TGTGCCAGCTCACCTGAGGGAGAAAAACTGTTTTTT. This translates into CASSPEGEKLFF.